This T cell receptor beta chain emerged from a study of blood T cells in healthy people across ages. Through a sample-barcoded 5' primer and a J-beta primer mix, a second PCR was run for 7 to 11 cycles. Via MiXCR, TCRdb re-called the 5' RACE reads, giving one row per CDR3 protein. The sample has some 1.8 million distinct CDR3 sequences, more than 35% seen once. V lost 5 bases, J lost 14 bases, and 19 bases lay in between. CDR3 length: 13 amino acids. Germline V gene lookup returns CDR1 SGHVS and CDR2 FQNEAQ. The source material was blood. This clonotype originated in a human donor in good health. The rearrangement uses TRBV7-8 and TRBJ2-1; D tentatively reads TRBD1 or TRBD2 (5 bases each). The CDR3 bases are TGTGCCAGCAGCGCGTACGGGACCCCGACGGAGTTCTTC. Translated: CASSAYGTPTEFF.